Below, 19 T cell receptor beta chains from the same sample are listed, as sequenced in a study of blood T cell repertoires in COVID-19. TCRdb keeps only in-frame clones here, not all; method: immunoSEQ multiplex PCR. This table holds roughly 53,000 clones, roughly 86% found once. The source material was peripheral blood. These receptor sequences come from a man in his forties with active COVID-19.

This clone was found once. V is TRBV5-8 and J is TRBJ2-3; a possible D gene is TRBD2 (6 bases). The V end lost 6 bases, the J end lost 9 bases, and 20 bases lay between the germline ends. The CDR3 sequence is 14 residues long. CDR1 is SGHTS, CDR2 YDEGEE, per germline. The CDR3 DNA is TGTGCCAGCACCCCAGGGAGGAGGGTGGAAACGCAGTATTTT. Its translation: CASTPGRRVETQYF.

V gene TRBV20-1 combines with J gene TRBJ2-7; the D gene is possibly TRBD1 (6 bases). Germline V gives CDR1 DFQATT, CDR2 SNEGSKA (reference sequence). The CDR3 has 13 amino acids. V was shortened by 3 bases and J by 5 bases, with 14 bases between the two germline ends. The CDR3 is CSASAQGSHEQYF. In DNA form, the CDR3 reads TGCAGTGCTAGTGCTCAGGGGAGCCACGAGCAGTACTTC.

The rearrangement joins TRBV28 to TRBJ1-3; D may be TRBD1 (6 bases). Germline loops: CDR1 MDHEN, CDR2 SYDVKM. The ends were cut back, 8 bases at V and 2 bases at J, with 10 bases in the middle. The CDR3 consists of 13 residues. CDR3 in amino acids: CASLTGTGNTIYF. The CDR3 DNA is TGTGCCAGCTTGACAGGTACTGGAAACACCATATATTTT.

The V gene is TRBV27, the J gene TRBJ2-1, with TRBD1 identical over 9 bases. Germline CDR1 and CDR2: MNHEY and SMNVEV (reference sequence). Trimming removed 6 bases from V and 14 bases from J; junction bases left unmatched: 11. CDR3 length: 13 amino acids. DNA for the CDR3: TGTGCCAGCAGCCCCGTTAGAGGGACAGGGAAGTTCTTC. Translation gives CASSPVRGTGKFF.

This chain joins TRBV6-5 and TRBJ2-7; 10 bases match TRBD1. The CDR3 consists of 15 residues. V trimming: 2 bases; J trimming: 7 bases; junction bases outside the gene matches: 8. Germline V gene sequence: CDR1 MNHEY, CDR2 SVGAGI. CDR3 nucleotide sequence: TGTGCCAGCAGTTACCCGACAGGGGGCGCGGGGGAGCAGTACTTC. Amino acids: CASSYPTGGAGEQYF.

The sample holds one count of this clone. The rearrangement uses TRBV18 and TRBJ1-2; no clear D. Germline V gene data show CDR1 as KGHSH and CDR2 as LQKENI. The CDR3 is 16 amino acids. The ends were cut back, 5 bases at V and 6 bases at J, with 22 bases in the middle. In DNA form, the CDR3 reads TGTGCCAGCTCAACTGACGCTACTGGGTATCGGGATGGCTACACCTTC. Its protein is CASSTDATGYRDGYTF.

This clone has only one observation. The chain employs TRBV29-1 and TRBJ2-2; a weak D match, TRBD2 (6 bases). With 4 bases removed from V and 7 bases from J, the gap between germline ends came to 7 bases. There are 11 residues in the CDR3. Germline V gene lookup returns CDR1 SQVTM and CDR2 ANQGSEA. The CDR3 nucleotides are TGCAGCGTTGCGACTAGCGGGGAGCTGTTTTTT. Translation: CSVATSGELFF.

The gene calls are TRBV10-3 and TRBJ2-1; 10 bases align to TRBD2. This CDR3 region has 15 residues. In germline, CDR1 is ENHRY, CDR2 SYGVKD. With V trimmed by 6 bases and J by 3 bases, 5 bases remained unmatched. The CDR3 coding sequence is TGTGCCATCAGCCAAACTAGCGGGGACTACAATGAGCAGTTCTTC. Encoded protein: CAISQTSGDYNEQFF.

This sequence joins TRBV5-1 and TRBJ2-3; 7 bases map to TRBD2. CDR3 length: 14 amino acids. Germline CDR1 and CDR2: SGHRS and YFSETQ. V shed 4 bases and J 3 bases; nucleotides not matched to a gene: 5. CDR3 DNA: TGCGCCAGCAGCACCGGACTAGAGACAGATACGCAGTATTTT. This sequence encodes CASSTGLETDTQYF. Variable domain in full (rest from reference TRBV5-1 and TRBJ2-3): KAGVTQTPRYLIKTRGQQVTLSCSPISGHRSVSWYQQTPGQGLQFLFEYFSETQRNKGNFPGRFSGRQFSNSRSEMNVSTLELGDSALYLCASSTGLETDTQYFGPGTRLTVL.

The chain joins TRBV6-5 to TRBJ1-5; D might be TRBD1 (6 bases). Germline V gives CDR1 MNHEY, CDR2 SVGAGI. The CDR3 has 15 residues. V lost 6 bases and J lost 2, with 14 bases in between. The CDR3 spells CASSRDTSGNQPQHF. Written as DNA, the CDR3 is TGTGCCAGCAGCCGGGACACGTCGGGCAATCAGCCCCAGCATTTT.

The chain links TRBV2 to TRBJ2-3; tentatively, D is TRBD1 (5 bases). The V gene lost 7 bases and the J gene lost 2 bases, with 13 bases spanning the gap. Germline V gene sequence: CDR1 SNHLY, CDR2 FYNNEI. This CDR3 is 14 amino acids long. In nucleotides, the CDR3 is TGTGCCAGCATGAGGAGACAGAACACAGATACGCAGTATTTT. It translates to CASMRRQNTDTQYF.

The J gene is TRBJ1-1, the V gene TRBV18; TRBD1 aligns across 9 bases. After removal of 6 bases from V and 5 bases from J, the junction contained 13 bases not matched to a gene. The CDR3 sequence is 16 residues long. Germline V gene sequence: CDR1 KGHSH, CDR2 LQKENI. The CDR3 DNA follows: TGTGCCAGCTCTTCCCCGGGGGGACAGGGAGGTACTGAAGCTTTCTTT. Protein: CASSSPGGQGGTEAFF.

This clone was observed a single time. The chain is built from TRBV28 and TRBJ2-7; D gene unclear. The V and J ends lost 2 bases and 2 bases respectively, with 10 bases between them. The CDR3 covers 14 residues. Per the germline V gene, CDR1 is MDHEN and CDR2 is SYDVKM. The CDR3 nucleotides read TGTGCCAGCAGTTTACCCCCCAATGCCTACGAGCAGTACTTC. It yields the protein CASSLPPNAYEQYF.

The rearrangement links TRBV7-8 to TRBJ2-3; the D gene is possibly TRBD2 (6 bases). V shed 5 bases and J shed 5 bases, with 20 bases lying between them. The germline CDR1 and CDR2 sequences are SGHVS and FQNEAQ. The CDR3 runs to 16 residues. The DNA for the CDR3 is TGTGCCAGCAGCCGAGGCCAGCGGGTGGGAGGAGATACGCAGTATTTT. Translated: CASSRGQRVGGDTQYF.

V usage is TRBV5-1 and J usage is TRBJ2-7, with 9 bases matching TRBD2. Germline-derived CDR1 and CDR2 are SGHRS and YFSETQ. The trim removed 4 bases at V and 6 bases at J, leaving 8 bases unmatched. The CDR3 consists of 14 residues. This chain's CDR3 is CASSNQGSGSEQYF. The CDR3 bases are TGCGCCAGCAGCAACCAAGGTAGCGGGAGCGAGCAGTACTTC.

CDR3 in amino acids: CASSLRAGLAGGGAYNEQFF. In nucleotides, the CDR3 is TGTGCCAGCAGCTTGAGAGCGGGACTAGCGGGAGGAGGAGCCTACAATGAGCAGTTCTTC. The chain is built from TRBV7-6 and TRBJ2-1; TRBD2 agrees at 15 bases. Germline CDR1 is SGHVS and CDR2 is FNYEAQ. J gave up 2 bases and V 3 bases, and 11 bases lay outside the gene matches. The CDR3 length is 20 residues.

The chain carries TRBV9 and TRBJ2-7; no reliable D call. The CDR3 has 15 amino acids. CDR1 is SGDLS and CDR2 is YYNGEE in the germline V gene. Trimming removed 0 bases from V and 4 bases from J, with 14 bases in between. CDR3 nucleotide sequence: TGTGCCAGCAGCGTAGGAGCAAGCGAGATGTACGAGCAGTACTTC. Encoded protein: CASSVGASEMYEQYF.

The rearrangement links TRBV27 to TRBJ2-1; 8 bases match TRBD1. The germline gives CDR1 MNHEY, CDR2 SMNVEV (reference sequence). Trimming removed 5 bases from V and 5 bases from J; junction bases left unmatched: 5. The CDR3 spans 14 residues. CDR3 in amino acids: CASSPGQENNEQFF. CDR3 nucleotides: TGTGCCAGCAGTCCGGGACAGGAGAACAATGAGCAGTTCTTC.

This chain uses TRBV15 with TRBJ2-1, with 11 bases matching TRBD2. There are 15 residues in the CDR3. Germline V gene lookup returns CDR1 LNHNV and CDR2 YYDKDF (reference sequence). V lost 2 bases to trimming and J lost 6 bases; unmatched junction nucleotides: 3. The CDR3 coding sequence is TGTGCCACCAGCAGAAAAGGGACTAGCGGCAATGAGCAGTTCTTC. It encodes CATSRKGTSGNEQFF.